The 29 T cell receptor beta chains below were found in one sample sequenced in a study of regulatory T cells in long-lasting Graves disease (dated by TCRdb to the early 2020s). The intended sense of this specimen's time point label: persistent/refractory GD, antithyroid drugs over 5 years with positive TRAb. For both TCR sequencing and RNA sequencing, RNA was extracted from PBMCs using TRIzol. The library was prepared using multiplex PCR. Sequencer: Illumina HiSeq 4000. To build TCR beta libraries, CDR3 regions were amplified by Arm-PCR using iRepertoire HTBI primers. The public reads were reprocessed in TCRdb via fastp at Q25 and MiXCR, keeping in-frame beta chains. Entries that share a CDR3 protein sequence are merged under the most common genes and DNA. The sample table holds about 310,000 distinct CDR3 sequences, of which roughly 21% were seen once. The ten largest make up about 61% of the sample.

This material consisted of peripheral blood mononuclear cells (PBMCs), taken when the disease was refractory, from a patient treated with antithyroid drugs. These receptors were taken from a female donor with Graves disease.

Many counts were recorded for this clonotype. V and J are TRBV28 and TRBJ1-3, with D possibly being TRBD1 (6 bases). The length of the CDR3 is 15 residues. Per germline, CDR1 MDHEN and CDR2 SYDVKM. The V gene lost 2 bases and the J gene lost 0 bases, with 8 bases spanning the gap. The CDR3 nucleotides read TGTGCCAGCAGTTTACAGGGGCTCTCTGGAAACACCATATATTTT. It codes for CASSLQGLSGNTIYF.

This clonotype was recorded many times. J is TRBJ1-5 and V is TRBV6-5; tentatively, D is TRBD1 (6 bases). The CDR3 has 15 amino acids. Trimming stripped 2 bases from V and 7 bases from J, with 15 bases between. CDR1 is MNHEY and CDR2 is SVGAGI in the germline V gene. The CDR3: CASSYLGGGEQPQHF. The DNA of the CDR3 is TGTGCCAGCAGTTACCTCGGGGGGGGCGAACAGCCCCAGCATTTT.

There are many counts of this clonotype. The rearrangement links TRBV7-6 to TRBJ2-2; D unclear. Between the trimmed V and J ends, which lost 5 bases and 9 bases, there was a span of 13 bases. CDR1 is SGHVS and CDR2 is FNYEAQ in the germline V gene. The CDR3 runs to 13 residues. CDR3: CASSPGPARELFF. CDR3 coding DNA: TGTGCCAGCAGCCCGGGCCCTGCACGGGAGCTGTTTTTT.

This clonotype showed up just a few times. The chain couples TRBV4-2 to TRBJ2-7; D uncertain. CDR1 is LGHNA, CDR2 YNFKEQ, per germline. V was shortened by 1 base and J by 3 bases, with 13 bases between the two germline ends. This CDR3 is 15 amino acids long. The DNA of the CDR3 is TGTGCCAGCAGCCAAGGCCAGGCTGCGATCTACGAGCAGTACTTC. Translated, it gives CASSQGQAAIYEQYF.

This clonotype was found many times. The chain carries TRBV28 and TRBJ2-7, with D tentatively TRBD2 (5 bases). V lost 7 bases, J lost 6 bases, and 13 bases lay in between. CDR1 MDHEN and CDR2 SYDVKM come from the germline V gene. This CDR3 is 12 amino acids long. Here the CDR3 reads CASTSVAPEQYF. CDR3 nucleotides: TGTGCCAGCACCTCGGTAGCGCCCGAGCAGTACTTC.

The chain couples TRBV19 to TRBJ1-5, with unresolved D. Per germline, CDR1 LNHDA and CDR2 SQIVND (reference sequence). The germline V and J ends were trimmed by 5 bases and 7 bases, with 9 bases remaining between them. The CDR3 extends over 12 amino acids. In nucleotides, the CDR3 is TGTGCCAGTAGTGGTCCCGGACAGCCCCAGCATTTT. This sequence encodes CASSGPGQPQHF.

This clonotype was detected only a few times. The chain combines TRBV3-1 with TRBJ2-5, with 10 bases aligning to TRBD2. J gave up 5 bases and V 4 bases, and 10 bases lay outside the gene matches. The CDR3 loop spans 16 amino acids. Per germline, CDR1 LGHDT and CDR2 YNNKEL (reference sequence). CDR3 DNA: TGTGCCAGCAGCCCCCCACTAGCGGGAATATGGGAGACCCAGTACTTC. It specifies CASSPPLAGIWETQYF.

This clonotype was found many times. The CDR3 reads CASSLIGSGTGELFF. The CDR3 coding sequence is TGTGCCAGCAGCTTGATAGGGAGTGGCACCGGGGAGCTGTTTTTT. V and J are TRBV11-2 and TRBJ2-2, with a possible D match to TRBD2 (5 bases). CDR3 size: 15 residues. Between the trimmed V and J ends, which lost 3 bases and 4 bases, there was a span of 12 bases. Germline loops: CDR1 SGHAT, CDR2 FQNNGV.

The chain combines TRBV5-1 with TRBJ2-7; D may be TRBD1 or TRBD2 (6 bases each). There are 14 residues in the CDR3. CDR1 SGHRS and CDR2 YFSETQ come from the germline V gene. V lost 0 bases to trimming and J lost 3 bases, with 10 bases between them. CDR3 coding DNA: TGCGCCAGCAGCTTGGCGGGGGCGGTCTACGAGCAGTACTTC. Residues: CASSLAGAVYEQYF.

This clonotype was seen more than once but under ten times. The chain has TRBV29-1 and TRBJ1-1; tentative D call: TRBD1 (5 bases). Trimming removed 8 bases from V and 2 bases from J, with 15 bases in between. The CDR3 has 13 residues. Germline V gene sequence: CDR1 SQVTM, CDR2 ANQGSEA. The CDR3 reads CSTKTGGNTEAFF. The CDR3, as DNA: TGCAGCACAAAAACCGGGGGAAACACTGAAGCTTTCTTT.

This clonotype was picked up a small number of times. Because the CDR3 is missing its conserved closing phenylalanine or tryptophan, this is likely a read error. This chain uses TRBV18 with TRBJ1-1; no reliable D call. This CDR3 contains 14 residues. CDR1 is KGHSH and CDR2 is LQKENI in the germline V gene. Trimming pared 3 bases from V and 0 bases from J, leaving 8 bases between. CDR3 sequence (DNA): TGTGCCAGCTCACCTGAAGGCATGAACACTGAAGCTTTCTCT. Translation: CASSPEGMNTEAFS.

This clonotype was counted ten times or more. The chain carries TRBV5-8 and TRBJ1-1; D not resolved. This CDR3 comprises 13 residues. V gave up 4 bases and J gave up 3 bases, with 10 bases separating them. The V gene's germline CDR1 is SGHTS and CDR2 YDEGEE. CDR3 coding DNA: TGTGCCAGCAGCATTAATACTGACACTGAAGCTTTCTTT. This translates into CASSINTDTEAFF.

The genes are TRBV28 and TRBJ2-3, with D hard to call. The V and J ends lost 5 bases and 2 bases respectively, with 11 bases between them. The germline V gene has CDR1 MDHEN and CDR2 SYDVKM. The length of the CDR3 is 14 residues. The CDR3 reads CASSPPSDTDTQYF. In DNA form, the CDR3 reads TGTGCCAGCAGTCCCCCCTCTGACACAGATACGCAGTATTTT.

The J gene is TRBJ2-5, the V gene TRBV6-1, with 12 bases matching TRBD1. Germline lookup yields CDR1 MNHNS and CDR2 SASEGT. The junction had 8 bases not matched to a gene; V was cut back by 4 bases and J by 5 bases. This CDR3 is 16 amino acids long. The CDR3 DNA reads TGTGCCAGCAGTGGACCCCGGGACAGGGGGCGGGAGACCCAGTACTTC. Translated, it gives CASSGPRDRGRETQYF.

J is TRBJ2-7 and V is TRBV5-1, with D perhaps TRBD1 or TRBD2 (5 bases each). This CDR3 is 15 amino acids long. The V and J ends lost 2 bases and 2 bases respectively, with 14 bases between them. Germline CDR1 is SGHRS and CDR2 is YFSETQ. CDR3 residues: CASSFRQGVPYEQYF. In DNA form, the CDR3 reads TGCGCCAGCAGCTTTAGGCAGGGAGTTCCCTACGAGCAGTACTTC.

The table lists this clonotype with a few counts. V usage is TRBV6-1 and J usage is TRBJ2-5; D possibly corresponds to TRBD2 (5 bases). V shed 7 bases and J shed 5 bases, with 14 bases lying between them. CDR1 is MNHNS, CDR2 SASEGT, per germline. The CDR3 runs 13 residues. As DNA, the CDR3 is TGTGCCAGCACTCCTGGAAGCGGTGAGACCCAGTACTTC. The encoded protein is CASTPGSGETQYF.

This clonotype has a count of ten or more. This CDR3 is CASSEGLIGETQYF. In DNA, the CDR3 is TGTGCCAGCAGTGAGGGGCTAATAGGAGAGACCCAGTACTTC. The chain combines TRBV6-1 with TRBJ2-5; possibly TRBD1 for D (5 bases). The CDR3 loop spans 14 amino acids. Germline assignment: CDR1 MNHNS and CDR2 SASEGT. Trimming pared 3 bases from V and 4 bases from J, leaving 12 bases between.

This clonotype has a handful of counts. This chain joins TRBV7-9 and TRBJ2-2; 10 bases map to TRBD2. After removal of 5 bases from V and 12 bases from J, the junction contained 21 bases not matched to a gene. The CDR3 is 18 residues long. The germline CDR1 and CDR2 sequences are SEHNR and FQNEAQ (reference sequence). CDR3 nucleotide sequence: TGTGCCAGCAGCACTCCCCCTCTAGCGGGAGCCACCTGGGGGAAGCTGTTTTTT. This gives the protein CASSTPPLAGATWGKLFF.

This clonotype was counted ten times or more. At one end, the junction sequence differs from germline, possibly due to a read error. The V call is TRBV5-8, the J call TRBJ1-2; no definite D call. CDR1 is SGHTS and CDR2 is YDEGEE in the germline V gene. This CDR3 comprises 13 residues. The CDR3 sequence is CASTLRLGNGYTF. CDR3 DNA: TGTGCCAGCACCTTGCGGCTAGGGAATGGCTACACCTTC.

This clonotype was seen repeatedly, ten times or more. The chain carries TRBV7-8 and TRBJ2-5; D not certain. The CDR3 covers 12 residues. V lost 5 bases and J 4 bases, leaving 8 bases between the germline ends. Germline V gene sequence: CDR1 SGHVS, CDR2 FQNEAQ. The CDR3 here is CASSLRPETQYF. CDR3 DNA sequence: TGTGCCAGCAGCCTCCGCCCAGAGACCCAGTACTTC.

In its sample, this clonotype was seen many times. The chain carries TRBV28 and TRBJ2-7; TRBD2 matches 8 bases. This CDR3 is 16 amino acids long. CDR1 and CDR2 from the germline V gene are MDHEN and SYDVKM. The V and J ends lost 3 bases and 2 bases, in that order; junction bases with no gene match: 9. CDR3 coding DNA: TGTGCCAGCAGTTTTCCCAGTCAGCGGGAGACCTACGAGCAGTACTTC. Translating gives CASSFPSQRETYEQYF.

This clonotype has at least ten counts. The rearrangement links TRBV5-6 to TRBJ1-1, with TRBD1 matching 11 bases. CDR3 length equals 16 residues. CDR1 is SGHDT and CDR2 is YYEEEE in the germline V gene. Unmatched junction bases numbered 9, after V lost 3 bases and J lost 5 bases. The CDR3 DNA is TGTGCCAGCAGCTCGCGGACAGGGGGCGGATCGACTGAAGCTTTCTTT. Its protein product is CASSSRTGGGSTEAFF.

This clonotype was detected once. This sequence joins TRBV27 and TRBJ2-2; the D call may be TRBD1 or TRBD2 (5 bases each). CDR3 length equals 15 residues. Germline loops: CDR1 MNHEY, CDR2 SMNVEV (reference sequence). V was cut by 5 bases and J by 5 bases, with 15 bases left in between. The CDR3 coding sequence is TGTGCCAGCAGTCCAGGGACGGCAGTAACCGGGGAGCTGTTTTTT. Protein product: CASSPGTAVTGELFF.

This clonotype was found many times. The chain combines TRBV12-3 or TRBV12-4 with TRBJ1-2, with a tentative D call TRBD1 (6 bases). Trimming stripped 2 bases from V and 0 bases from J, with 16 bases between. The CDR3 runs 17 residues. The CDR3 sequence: CASSLSLFGTPNYGYTF. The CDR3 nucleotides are TGTGCCAGCAGTTTAAGTTTGTTTGGGACACCTAACTATGGCTACACCTTC.

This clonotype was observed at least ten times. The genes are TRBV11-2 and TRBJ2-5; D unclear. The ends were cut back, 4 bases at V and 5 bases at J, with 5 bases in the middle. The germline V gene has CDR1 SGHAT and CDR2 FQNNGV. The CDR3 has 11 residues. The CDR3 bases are TGTGCCAGCAGCTCAAGCGAGACCCAGTACTTC. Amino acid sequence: CASSSSETQYF.

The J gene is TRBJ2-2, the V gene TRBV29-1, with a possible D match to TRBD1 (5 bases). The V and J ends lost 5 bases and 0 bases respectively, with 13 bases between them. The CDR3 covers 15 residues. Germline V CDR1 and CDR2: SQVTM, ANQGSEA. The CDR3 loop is CSVHDSPANTGELFF. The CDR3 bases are TGCAGCGTTCACGACAGCCCCGCGAACACCGGGGAGCTGTTTTTT.

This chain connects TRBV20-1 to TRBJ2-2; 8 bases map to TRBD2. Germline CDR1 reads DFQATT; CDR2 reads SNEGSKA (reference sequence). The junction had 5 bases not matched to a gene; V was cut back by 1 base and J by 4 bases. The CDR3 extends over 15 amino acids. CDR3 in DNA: TGCAGTGCTAGAGCCGCGGGAGGCCTCACCGGGGAGCTGTTTTTT. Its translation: CSARAAGGLTGELFF.

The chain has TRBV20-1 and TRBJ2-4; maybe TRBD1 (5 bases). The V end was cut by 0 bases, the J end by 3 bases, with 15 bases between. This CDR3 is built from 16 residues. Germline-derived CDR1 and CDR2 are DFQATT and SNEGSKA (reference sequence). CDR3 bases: TGCAGTGCTAGAGATCCCAGGGTCCCCGACAAAAACATTCAGTACTTC. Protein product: CSARDPRVPDKNIQYF.

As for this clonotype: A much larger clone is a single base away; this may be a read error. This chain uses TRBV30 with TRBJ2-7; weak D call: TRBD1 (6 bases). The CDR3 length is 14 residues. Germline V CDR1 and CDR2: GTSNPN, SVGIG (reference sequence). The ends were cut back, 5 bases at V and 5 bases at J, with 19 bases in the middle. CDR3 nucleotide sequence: TGTGCCTGGGCCCCAGACAGGAGGCCTCACGAGCAGTACTTC. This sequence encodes CAWAPDRRPHEQYF.